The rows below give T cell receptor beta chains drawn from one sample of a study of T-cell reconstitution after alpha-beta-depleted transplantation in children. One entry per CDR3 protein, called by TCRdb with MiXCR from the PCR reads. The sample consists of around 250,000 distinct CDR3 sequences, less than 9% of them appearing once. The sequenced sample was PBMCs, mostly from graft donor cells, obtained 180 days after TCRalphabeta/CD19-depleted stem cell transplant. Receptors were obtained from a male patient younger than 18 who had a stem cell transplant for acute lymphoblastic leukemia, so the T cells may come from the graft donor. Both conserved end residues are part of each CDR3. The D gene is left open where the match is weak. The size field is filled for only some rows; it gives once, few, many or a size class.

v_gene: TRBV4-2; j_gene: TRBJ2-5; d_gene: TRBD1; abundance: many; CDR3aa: CASSQDGTGGQETQYF; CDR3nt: TGTGCCAGCAGCCAAGACGGGACAGGGGGCCAAGAGACCCAGTACTTC
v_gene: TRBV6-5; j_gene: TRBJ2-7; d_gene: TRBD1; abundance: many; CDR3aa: CASSYSGTDSYEQYF; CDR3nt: TGTGCCAGCAGTTACTCCGGGACAGACTCCTACGAGCAGTACTTC
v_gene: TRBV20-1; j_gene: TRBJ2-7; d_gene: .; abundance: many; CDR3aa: CSATPVGALYEQYF; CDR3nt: TGCAGTGCTACCCCGGTCGGAGCTCTCTACGAGCAGTACTTC
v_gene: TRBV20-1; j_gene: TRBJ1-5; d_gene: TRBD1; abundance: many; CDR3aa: CSGTDPTGKDQPQHF; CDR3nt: TGCAGTGGGACCGACCCGACAGGGAAGGATCAGCCCCAGCATTTT
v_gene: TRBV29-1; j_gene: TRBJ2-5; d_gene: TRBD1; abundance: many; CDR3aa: CSVGGTGGRETQYF; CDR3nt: TGCAGCGTTGGGGGGACAGGGGGACGCGAGACCCAGTACTTC
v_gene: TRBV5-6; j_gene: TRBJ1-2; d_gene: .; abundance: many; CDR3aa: CASSLSGVYGYTF; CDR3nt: TGTGCCAGCAGCTTGTCTGGTGTTTATGGCTACACCTTC
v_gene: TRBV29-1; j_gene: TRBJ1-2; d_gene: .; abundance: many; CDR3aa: CSAPTLPGRDYGYTF; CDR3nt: TGCAGCGCCCCGACCCTGCCTGGACGGGACTATGGCTACACCTTC
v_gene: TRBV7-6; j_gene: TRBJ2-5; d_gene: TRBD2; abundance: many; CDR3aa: CASSFRPSGVQYQETQYF; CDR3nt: TGTGCCAGCAGCTTTCGGCCTAGCGGGGTGCAGTACCAAGAGACCCAGTACTTC
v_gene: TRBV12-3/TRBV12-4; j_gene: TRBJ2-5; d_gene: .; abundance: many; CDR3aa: CASSFFLTGETQYF; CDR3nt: TGTGCCAGCAGTTTCTTCCTTACGGGAGAGACCCAGTACTTC
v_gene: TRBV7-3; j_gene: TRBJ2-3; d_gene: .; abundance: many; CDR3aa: CASSFLRGITSSTDTQYF; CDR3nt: TGTGCCAGCAGCTTCCTCCGGGGAATAACATCTAGCACAGATACGCAGTATTTT
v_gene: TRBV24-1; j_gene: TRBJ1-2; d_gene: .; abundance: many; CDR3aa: CATSDNRDPYGYTF; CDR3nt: TGTGCCACCAGTGATAACCGGGACCCTTATGGCTACACCTTC
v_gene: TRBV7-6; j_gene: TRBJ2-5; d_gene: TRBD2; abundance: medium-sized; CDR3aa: CASSLPAGGRETQYF; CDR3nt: TGTGCCAGCAGCTTACCGGCGGGGGGGAGAGAGACCCAGTACTTC
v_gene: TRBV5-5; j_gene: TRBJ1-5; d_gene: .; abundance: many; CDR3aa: CASSLGDSYQPQHF; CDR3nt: TGTGCCAGCAGCTTGGGGGACTCCTATCAGCCCCAGCATTTT
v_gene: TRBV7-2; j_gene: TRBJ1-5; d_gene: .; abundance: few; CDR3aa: CASSAGNSNQPQHF; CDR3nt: TGTGCCAGCAGCGCGGGTAATAGCAATCAGCCCCAGCATTTT
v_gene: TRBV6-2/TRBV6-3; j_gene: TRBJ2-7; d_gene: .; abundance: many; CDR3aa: CASTRGSSEQYF; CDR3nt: TGTGCCAGCACCCGAGGGTCCAGCGAGCAGTACTTC
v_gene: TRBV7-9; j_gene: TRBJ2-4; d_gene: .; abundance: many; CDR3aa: CAIRHHGRRRGKNIQYF; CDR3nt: TGTGCCATCCGACACCATGGGCGCCGGAGGGGCAAAAACATTCAGTACTTC
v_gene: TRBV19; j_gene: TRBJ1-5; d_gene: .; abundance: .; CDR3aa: CASSIGPGISNQPQHF; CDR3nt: TGTGCCAGTAGTATTGGACCTGGGATAAGCAATCAGCCCCAGCATTTT
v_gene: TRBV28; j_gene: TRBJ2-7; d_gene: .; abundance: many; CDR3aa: CASTQPGEQYF; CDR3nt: TGTGCCAGCACCCAACCGGGCGAGCAGTACTTC
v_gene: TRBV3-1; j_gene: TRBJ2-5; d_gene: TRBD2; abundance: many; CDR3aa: CASSQEGLAGDPQYF; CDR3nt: TGTGCCAGCAGCCAAGAAGGACTAGCGGGAGATCCCCAGTACTTC
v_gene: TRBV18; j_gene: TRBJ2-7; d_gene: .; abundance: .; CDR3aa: CASSSGADGAYEQYF; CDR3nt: TGTGCCAGCTCATCGGGCGCAGACGGTGCGTACGAGCAGTACTTC
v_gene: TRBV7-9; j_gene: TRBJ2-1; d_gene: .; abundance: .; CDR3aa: CASSLGLMYNEQFF; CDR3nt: TGTGCCAGCAGCCTGGGACTCATGTACAATGAGCAGTTCTTC
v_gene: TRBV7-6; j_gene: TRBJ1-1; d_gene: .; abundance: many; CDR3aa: CASSLEWGRSEAFF; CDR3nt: TGTGCCAGCAGCTTAGAGTGGGGAAGAAGTGAAGCTTTCTTT
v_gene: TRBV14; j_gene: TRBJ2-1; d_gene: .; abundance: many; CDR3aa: CASTGHPYNEQFF; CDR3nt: TGTGCCAGCACGGGACACCCATACAATGAGCAGTTCTTC
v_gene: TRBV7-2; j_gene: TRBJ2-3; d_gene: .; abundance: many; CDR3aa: CASSFGGSDNTQYF; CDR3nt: TGTGCCAGCAGCTTTGGAGGGTCGGATAATACGCAGTATTTT
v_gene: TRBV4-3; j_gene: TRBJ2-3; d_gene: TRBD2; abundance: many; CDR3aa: CASSPLAGSTDTQYF; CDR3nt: TGCGCCAGCAGCCCCTTAGCGGGGAGCACAGATACGCAGTATTTT
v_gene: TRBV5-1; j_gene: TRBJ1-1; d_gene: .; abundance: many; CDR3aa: CASSPHPNTEAFF; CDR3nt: TGCGCCAGCAGCCCCCATCCGAACACTGAAGCTTTCTTT
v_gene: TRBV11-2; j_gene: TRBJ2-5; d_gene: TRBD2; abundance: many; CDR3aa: CASSRPTGGETQYF; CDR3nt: TGTGCCAGCAGCCGCCCCACCGGGGGGGAGACCCAGTACTTC
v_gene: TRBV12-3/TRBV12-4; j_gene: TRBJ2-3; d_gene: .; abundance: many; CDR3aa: CASSLADPDTQYF; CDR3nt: TGTGCCAGCAGTTTAGCGGACCCAGATACGCAGTATTTT
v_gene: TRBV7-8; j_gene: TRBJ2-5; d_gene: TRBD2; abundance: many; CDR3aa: CASSPPGGQETQYF; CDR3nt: TGTGCCAGCAGCCCCCCGGGGGGCCAAGAGACCCAGTACTTC
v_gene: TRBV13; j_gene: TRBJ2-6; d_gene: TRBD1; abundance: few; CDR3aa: CASSAGQGGSGANVLTF; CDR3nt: TGTGCCAGCAGCGCAGGACAGGGGGGCTCTGGGGCCAACGTCCTGACTTTC
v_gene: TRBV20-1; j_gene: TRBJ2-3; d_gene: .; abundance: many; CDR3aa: CSASFSTGRTDTQYF; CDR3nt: TGCAGTGCTAGTTTCTCGACGGGGCGCACAGATACGCAGTATTTT
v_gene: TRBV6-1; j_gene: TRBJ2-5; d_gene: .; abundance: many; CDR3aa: CASGRDPQETQYF; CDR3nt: TGTGCCAGCGGCCGGGATCCCCAAGAGACCCAGTACTTC